This TCR beta chain was obtained from a study of cytomegalovirus exposure and HLA in healthy donors. Study-wide results and caveats: As immune exposure information, only CMV serostatus was available.

The PCR was carried out with 60 Vbeta primers and 13 Jbeta primers. Libraries were prepared by immunoSEQ multiplex PCR; TCRdb keeps only in-frame clonotypes and omits some of them. This sample has over 85,000 clones; about 70% occur once, and the top ten carry about 1.3%. This clone has more than one count but fewer than ten. Its antigen is still unknown. Germline V lookup: CDR1 SGHNT, CDR2 YYREEE (reference sequence). This CDR3 region has 14 residues. Trimming pared 2 bases from V and 6 bases from J, leaving 11 bases between. J is TRBJ1-4 and V is TRBV5-4, with D possibly matching TRBD1 (6 bases). The sample consisted of PBMCs. The TCR originated in a female donor in good health and CMV-seronegative. The CDR3 region has the DNA TGTGCCAGCAGCTTTTCAGGGGTTGATGAAAAACTGTTTTTT. Protein product: CASSFSGVDEKLFF.